This T cell receptor beta chain was sequenced for a study of early T cells in non-severe SARS-CoV-2 infection. The overall study: Investigators sequenced bulk RNA drawn from unsorted whole blood, and chains remained unpaired.

Study-level results: CD4 and private specificities were missed by VDJdb matching, which favored anti-spike CD8 responses.

Individual cDNA molecules received unique molecular identifiers. TCRdb re-derived calls from the 5' RACE reads in MiXCR, one entry per CDR3 protein. The sample lists 35,000 to 45,000 distinct CDR3 sequences, 12% seen once, with about a sixth in the top ten. As concerns this clonotype: What it recognizes is unknown.

Sequenced material: whole blood. This TCR was recovered from an adult who was a healthcare worker with PCR-confirmed SARS-CoV-2 infection or an uninfected control (not recorded which).

CDR3 bases: TGTGCCAGCTCAATAGGGCACCAAGAGACCCAGTACTTC. This codes for CASSIGHQETQYF. The rearrangement uses TRBV7-3 and TRBJ2-5; D remains ambiguous. The germline V and J ends were trimmed by 8 bases and 0 bases, with 10 bases remaining between them. This CDR3 region has 13 residues. Germline V CDR1 and CDR2: SGHTA, FQGTGA.